This T cell receptor (beta chain) originates from a study of blood T cell repertoires in COVID-19. The CDR3 covers 15 residues. The germline V gene has CDR1 MGHDK and CDR2 SYGVNS. Deletions cut 0 bases from V and 6 bases from J, with 12 bases between. Using immunoSEQ multiplex PCR, the repertoire was profiled, and TCRdb retains in-frame clones only, with some absent. The sample shows about 160,000 clones, around 92% of them seen only once. Patients from Seattle were sampled longitudinally, starting during active infection. The chain is built from TRBV25-1 and TRBJ2-4; D possibly corresponds to TRBD2 (7 bases). Sequencing was done on a sample of peripheral blood. The sequence was collected from a man aged 25 to 40 with COVID-19, enrolled during active disease. As DNA, the CDR3 is TGTGCCAGCAGTGAATACGGGGGGCTCCGAAACATTCAGTACTTC. It translates to CASSEYGGLRNIQYF.